This T cell receptor beta chain was identified in a study of blood T cell repertoires in COVID-19 (dated by TCRdb to 2020 to 2021). Regarding the research as a whole: Collaborator samples came from the United States, Italy and Spain and covered acute and convalescent phases of COVID-19. Where available, HLA class I and class II types were taken from metadata supplied by the sample provider and were not determined by assay-based typing. The samples were drawn from the first 160 participants of the ongoing ImmuneRACE study and from about 1,200 subjects provided by 6 global collaborators. Subjects who had been exposed to COVID-19, were actively infected with it, or had recovered from it provided the deeply sampled blood TCRbeta repertoires that made up the dataset. The sample metadata nearly always contained a de-identified subject ID, COVID-19 status, age in years and sex. A freely available public database, intended as a resource for researchers studying the immune response to SARS-CoV-2, is where the repertoires were released. The prospective study material was composed of cDNA or gDNA derived from T cells, B-cell-depleted T cells, or PBMCs. Overall study outcomes, separate from this receptor: The amount of clinical and demographic metadata varied by source and participant and was provided uncurated.

Notes on this clone: Its antigen has not been determined. Base qualities are not provided; no much larger clone lies one nucleotide away.

Spanning cysteine to phenylalanine, the CDR3 consists of 15 amino acids. Only the CDR3 part of the read is kept: 45 bases, read in frame from the first base. For CDR1 and CDR2, the germline V gene lists MNHEY and SVGAGI. The germline V end is reduced by 6 bases and the J end by 0 bases; junction bases left unmatched: 4. TCRbeta CDR3 regions were amplified from genomic DNA by means of the immunoSEQ Assay, a bias-controlled multiplex PCR. For the original study's pipeline: The number of nucleated cells in each sample was estimated from the amplification of reference gene primers within the assay. To quantify the absolute abundance of each unique TCRbeta CDR3 rearrangement, sequence reads were collapsed and filtered. For each sample, productive Simpson clonality was calculated as the square root of Simpson's diversity index over productive rearrangements. TCRdb took this table from immuneACCESS and kept in-frame rearrangements with V and J called. Such tables lack part of the clones; where checked against another copy, unresolved V genes explain under half of the gap, and the rest is unexplained. The DNA gave D and trimming, while V, J and clone size come from that table. This sample is represented by about 73,000 clones; approximately 83% of them were singletons. The top ten clonotypes cover about 3.8% of the sample.

Collaborating institutions collected whole blood in K2EDTA tubes following their own protocols. For TCRbeta analysis, collaborators shipped samples in one of three forms: frozen whole blood, isolated PBMCs, or DNA extracted from either of those sample types. Sequencing was performed on peripheral blood. The receptor's source is a woman between 55 and 75 years old with acute or convalescent COVID-19. In this chain, TRBV6-5 is recombined with TRBJ1-3; 8 of the junction bases match TRBD1. In nucleotides, the sequence is TGTGCCAGCAGACAGGGGGATCTCTCTGGAAACACCATATATTTT. Translated, it gives CASRQGDLSGNTIYF.